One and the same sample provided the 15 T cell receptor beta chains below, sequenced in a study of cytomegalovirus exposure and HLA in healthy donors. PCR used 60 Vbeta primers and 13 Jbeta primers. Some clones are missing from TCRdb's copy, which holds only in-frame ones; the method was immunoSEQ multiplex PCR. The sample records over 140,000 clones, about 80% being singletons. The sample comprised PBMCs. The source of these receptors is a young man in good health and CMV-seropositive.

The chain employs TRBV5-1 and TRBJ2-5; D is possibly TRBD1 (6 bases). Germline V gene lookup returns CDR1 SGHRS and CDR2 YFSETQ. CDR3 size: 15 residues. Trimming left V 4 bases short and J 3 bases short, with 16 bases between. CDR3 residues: CASSQQTGPKETQYF. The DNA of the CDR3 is TGCGCCAGCAGCCAACAGACAGGTCCGAAAGAGACCCAGTACTTC.

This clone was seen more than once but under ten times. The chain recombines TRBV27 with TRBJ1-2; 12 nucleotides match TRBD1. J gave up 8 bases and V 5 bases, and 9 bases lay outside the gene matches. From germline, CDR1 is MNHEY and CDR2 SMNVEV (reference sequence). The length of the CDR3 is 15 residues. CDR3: CASSRQGQGAPGYTF. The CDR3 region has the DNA TGTGCCAGCAGTCGCCAGGGACAGGGGGCGCCCGGCTACACCTTC.

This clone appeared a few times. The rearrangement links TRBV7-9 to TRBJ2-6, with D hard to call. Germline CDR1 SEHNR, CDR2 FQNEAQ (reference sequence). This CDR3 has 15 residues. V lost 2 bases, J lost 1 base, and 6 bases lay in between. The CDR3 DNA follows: TGTGCCAGCAGCTTATCCCGTTCTGGGGCCAACGTCCTGACTTTC. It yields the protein CASSLSRSGANVLTF.

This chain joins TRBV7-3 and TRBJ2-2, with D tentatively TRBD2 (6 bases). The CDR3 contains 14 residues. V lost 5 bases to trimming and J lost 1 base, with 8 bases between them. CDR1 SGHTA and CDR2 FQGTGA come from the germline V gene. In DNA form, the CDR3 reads TGTGCCAGCAGCGCGGGGCTGAACACCGGGGAGCTGTTTTTT. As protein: CASSAGLNTGELFF. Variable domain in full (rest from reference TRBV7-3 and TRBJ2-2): GAGVSQTPSNKVTEKGKYVELRCDPISGHTALYWYRQSLGQGPEFLIYFQGTGAADDSGLPNDRFFAVRPEGSVSTLKIQRTERGDSAVYLCASSAGLNTGELFFGEGSRLTVL.

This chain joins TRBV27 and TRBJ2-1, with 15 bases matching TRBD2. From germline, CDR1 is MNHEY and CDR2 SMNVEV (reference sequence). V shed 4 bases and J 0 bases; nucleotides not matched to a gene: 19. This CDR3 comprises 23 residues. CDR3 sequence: CASSSKKIPGLAGGPASYNEQFF. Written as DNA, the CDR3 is TGTGCCAGCAGTTCAAAAAAAATACCGGGACTAGCGGGAGGCCCGGCCTCCTACAATGAGCAGTTCTTC.

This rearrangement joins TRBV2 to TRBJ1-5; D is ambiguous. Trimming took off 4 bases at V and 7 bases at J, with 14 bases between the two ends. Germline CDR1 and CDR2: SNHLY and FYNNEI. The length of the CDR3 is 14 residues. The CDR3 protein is CASSALSGAQPQHF. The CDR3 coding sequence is TGTGCCAGCAGTGCTCTATCGGGAGCCCAGCCCCAGCATTTT.

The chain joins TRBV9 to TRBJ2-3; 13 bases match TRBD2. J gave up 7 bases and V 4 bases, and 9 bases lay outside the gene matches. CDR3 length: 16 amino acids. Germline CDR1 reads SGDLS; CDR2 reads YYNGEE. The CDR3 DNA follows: TGTGCCAGCAGCCCCCAAACTAGCGGGGGGGCAAATACGCAGTATTTT. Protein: CASSPQTSGGANTQYF. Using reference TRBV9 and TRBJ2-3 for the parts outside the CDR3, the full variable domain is DSGVTQTPKHLITATGQRVTLRCSPRSGDLSVYWYQQSLDQGLQFLIQYYNGEERAKGNILERFSAQQFPDLHSELNLSSLELGDSALYFCASSPQTSGGANTQYFGPGTRLTVL.

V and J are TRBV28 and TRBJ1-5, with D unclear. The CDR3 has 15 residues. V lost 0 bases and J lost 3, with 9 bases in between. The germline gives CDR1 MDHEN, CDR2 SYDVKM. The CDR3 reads CASSLWATINQPQHF. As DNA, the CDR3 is TGTGCCAGCAGTTTATGGGCGACTATCAATCAGCCCCAGCATTTT.

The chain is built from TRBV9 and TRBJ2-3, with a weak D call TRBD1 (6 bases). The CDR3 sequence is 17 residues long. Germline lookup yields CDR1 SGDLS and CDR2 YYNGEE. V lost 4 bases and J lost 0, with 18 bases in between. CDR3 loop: CASSLTRTAPSTDTQYF. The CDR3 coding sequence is TGTGCCAGCAGCCTCACTCGGACAGCCCCTAGCACAGATACGCAGTATTTT.

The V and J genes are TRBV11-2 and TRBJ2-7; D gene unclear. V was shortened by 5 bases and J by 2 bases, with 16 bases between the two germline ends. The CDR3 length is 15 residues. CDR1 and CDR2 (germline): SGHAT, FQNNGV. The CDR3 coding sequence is TGTGCCAGCAGCCGTCTCGCCCATGGAGCCTACGAGCAGTACTTC. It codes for CASSRLAHGAYEQYF.

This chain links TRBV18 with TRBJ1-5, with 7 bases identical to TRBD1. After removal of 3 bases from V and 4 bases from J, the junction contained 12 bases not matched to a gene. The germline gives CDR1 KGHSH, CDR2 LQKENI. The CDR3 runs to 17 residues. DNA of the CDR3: TGTGCCAGCTCACCTCTCGGTCTGCAGGGGGAAAATCAGCCCCAGCATTTT. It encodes CASSPLGLQGENQPQHF.

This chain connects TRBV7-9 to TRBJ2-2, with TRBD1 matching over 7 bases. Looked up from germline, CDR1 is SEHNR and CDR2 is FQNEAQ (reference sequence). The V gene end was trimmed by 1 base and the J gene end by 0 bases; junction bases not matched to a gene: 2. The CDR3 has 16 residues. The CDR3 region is CASSLVQGANTGELFF. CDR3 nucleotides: TGTGCCAGCAGCTTAGTCCAGGGGGCGAACACCGGGGAGCTGTTTTTT.

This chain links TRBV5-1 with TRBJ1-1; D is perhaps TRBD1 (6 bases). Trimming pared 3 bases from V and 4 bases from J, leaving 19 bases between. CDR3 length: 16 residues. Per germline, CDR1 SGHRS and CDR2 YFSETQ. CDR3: CASSYTGNAMSTEAFF. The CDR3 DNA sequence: TGCGCCAGCAGCTACACAGGGAATGCAATGAGCACTGAAGCTTTCTTT. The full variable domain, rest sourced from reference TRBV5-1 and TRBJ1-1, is KAGVTQTPRYLIKTRGQQVTLSCSPISGHRSVSWYQQTPGQGLQFLFEYFSETQRNKGNFPGRFSGRQFSNSRSEMNVSTLELGDSALYLCASSYTGNAMSTEAFFGQGTRLTVV.

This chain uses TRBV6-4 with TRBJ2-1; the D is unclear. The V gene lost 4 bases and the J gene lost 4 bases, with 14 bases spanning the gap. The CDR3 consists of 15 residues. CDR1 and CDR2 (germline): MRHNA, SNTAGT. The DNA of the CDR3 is TGTGCCAGCAGTGTCGAGGCAGAAAAGTACAATGAGCAGTTCTTC. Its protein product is CASSVEAEKYNEQFF.

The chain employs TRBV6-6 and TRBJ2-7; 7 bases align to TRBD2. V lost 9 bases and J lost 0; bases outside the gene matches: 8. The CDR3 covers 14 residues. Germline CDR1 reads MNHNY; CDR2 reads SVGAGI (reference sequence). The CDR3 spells CASRASGISYEQYF. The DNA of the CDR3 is TGTGCCAGTAGGGCTAGCGGTATCTCCTACGAGCAGTACTTC.